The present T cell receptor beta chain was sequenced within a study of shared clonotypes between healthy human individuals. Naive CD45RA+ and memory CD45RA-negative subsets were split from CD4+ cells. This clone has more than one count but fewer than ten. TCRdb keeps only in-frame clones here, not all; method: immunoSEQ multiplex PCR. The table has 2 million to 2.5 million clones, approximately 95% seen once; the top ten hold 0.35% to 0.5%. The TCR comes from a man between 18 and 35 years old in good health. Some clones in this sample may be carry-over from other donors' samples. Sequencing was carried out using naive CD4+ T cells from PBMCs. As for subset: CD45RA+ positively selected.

This chain's CDR3 is CSARVREGTEAFF. The CDR3, as DNA: TGCAGCGCACGGGTCCGGGAAGGGACTGAAGCTTTCTTT. The chain joins TRBV29-1 to TRBJ1-1; D remains unclear. This CDR3 contains 13 residues. V lost 7 bases and J lost 5, with 17 bases in between. Per the germline V gene, CDR1 is SQVTM and CDR2 is ANQGSEA.